The rows below give T cell receptor beta chains drawn from one sample of a study of T-cell memory formation after mild COVID-19. One entry per CDR3 protein, called by TCRdb with MiXCR from the 5' RACE reads. The table lists around 510,000 distinct CDR3 sequences, roughly a fifth of them singletons. The sample comprised PBMCs or a T cell subset sorted from them (not recorded which). All receptors derive from an adult woman who had mild COVID-19 (a few samples of this study predate the infection). Cell type and time point are not known. Both conserved end residues are part of each CDR3. A D gene is named only where the DNA matches it firmly. Clone size is not always given. Where it is, it says once, few, many or a class for expanded clones.

size	length	V	J	D	CDR3	DNA
.	16	TRBV14	TRBJ2-3	TRBD1	CASSQDQGATTDTQYF	TGTGCCAGCAGCCAAGATCAGGGGGCGACCACAGATACGCAGTATTTT
.	18	TRBV9	TRBJ2-7	TRBD1	CASSVGRDSLYRTYEQYF	TGTGCCAGCAGCGTAGGACGGGACAGCCTTTATCGGACCTACGAGCAGTACTTC
.	12	TRBV7-9	TRBJ1-1	.	CASSLDGPEAFF	TGTGCCAGCAGCTTAGATGGTCCTGAAGCTTTCTTT
few	16	TRBV7-9	TRBJ2-7	TRBD1	CASSFYPGQGPDEQYF	TGTGCCAGCAGCTTTTATCCTGGACAGGGCCCCGACGAGCAGTACTTC
.	14	TRBV30	TRBJ1-5	.	CAWTSGASGQPQHF	TGTGCCTGGACGTCCGGGGCGAGCGGACAGCCCCAGCATTTT
few	15	TRBV5-4	TRBJ1-5	.	CASSPGTAFGQPQHF	TGTGCCAGCAGCCCAGGGACGGCCTTTGGGCAGCCCCAGCATTTT
.	13	TRBV2	TRBJ1-2	.	CASSEELRDGYTF	TGTGCCAGCAGTGAAGAATTACGGGATGGCTACACCTTC
.	15	TRBV12-3/TRBV12-4	TRBJ2-7	TRBD1	CASSSPTGPWYEQYF	TGTGCCAGCAGTAGCCCGACAGGGCCATGGTACGAGCAGTACTTC
few	14	TRBV10-3	TRBJ1-6	.	CAIRQVPNNSPLHF	TGTGCCATCAGACAGGTCCCCAATAATTCACCCCTCCACTTT
few	13	TRBV5-4	TRBJ1-2	.	CASSSDGNYGYTF	TGTGCCAGCAGCTCGGACGGGAACTATGGCTACACCTTC
.	14	TRBV6-5	TRBJ2-1	TRBD2	CASRGAGGHNEQFF	TGTGCCAGCAGAGGAGCGGGGGGTCACAATGAGCAGTTCTTC
.	15	TRBV7-8	TRBJ1-5	TRBD1	CASSYGQGDNQPQHF	TGTGCCAGCAGCTACGGACAGGGGGACAATCAGCCCCAGCATTTT
.	15	TRBV4-3	TRBJ2-1	TRBD2	CASSLQREGLNEQFF	TGCGCCAGCAGCCTTCAACGGGAGGGCCTTAATGAGCAGTTCTTC
.	15	TRBV3-1	TRBJ2-5	TRBD2	CASSHLTSGEETQYF	TGTGCCAGCAGCCACCTGACTAGCGGGGAAGAGACCCAGTACTTC
.	13	TRBV6-5	TRBJ2-1	.	CASRKGAGNEQFF	TGTGCCAGCAGAAAAGGAGCAGGGAATGAGCAGTTCTTC
.	16	TRBV7-9	TRBJ1-2	TRBD1	CASSSSGRDRVDGYTF	TGTGCCAGCAGCTCTAGCGGCCGGGACAGGGTAGACGGCTACACCTTC
.	17	TRBV11-2	TRBJ2-7	.	CASSLGTGGGPSYEQYF	TGTGCCAGCAGCTTAGGCACAGGAGGGGGGCCGTCCTACGAGCAGTACTTC
.	15	TRBV5-1	TRBJ2-5	.	CASSLHGTAQETQYF	TGCGCCAGCAGCTTGCACGGGACCGCACAAGAGACCCAGTACTTC
.	15	TRBV6-6	TRBJ1-3	TRBD1	CASSYDRGPGNTIYF	TGTGCCAGCAGTTACGACAGGGGGCCCGGAAACACCATATATTTT
few	15	TRBV10-1	TRBJ2-2	.	CASSDRTRDTGELFF	TGCGCCAGCAGTGACCGGACACGAGACACCGGGGAGCTGTTTTTT
few	17	TRBV11-2	TRBJ2-3	TRBD2	CASSSWVGGGRAGTQYF	TGTGCCAGCAGCTCCTGGGTCGGGGGGGGCCGGGCAGGTACGCAGTATTTT
.	20	TRBV27	TRBJ2-1	.	CASSPYRTGTVSSVYNEQFF	TGTGCCAGCAGTCCATACAGAACCGGGACTGTCTCTTCCGTCTACAATGAGCAGTTCTTC
few	17	TRBV7-6	TRBJ1-5	TRBD1	CASSLYQGAKSNQPQHF	TGTGCCAGCAGCTTGTACCAGGGGGCAAAAAGCAATCAGCCCCAGCATTTT
.	14	TRBV9	TRBJ2-2	.	CASSAQGSTGELFF	TGTGCCAGCAGCGCACAGGGTTCAACCGGGGAGCTGTTTTTT
.	13	TRBV5-1	TRBJ2-5	TRBD2	CASRLAGVETQYF	TGCGCCAGCAGACTAGCGGGAGTCGAGACCCAGTACTTC
few	13	TRBV20-1	TRBJ1-4	TRBD1	CSATGGANEKLFF	TGCAGTGCTACAGGGGGCGCGAATGAAAAACTGTTTTTT
.	17	TRBV20-1	TRBJ1-1	.	CSARRFEIGAGNTEAFF	TGCAGTGCTAGGAGGTTTGAGATAGGGGCCGGGAACACTGAAGCTTTCTTT
.	12	TRBV18	TRBJ2-5	.	CASSRLGETQYF	TGTGCCAGCTCCAGGCTAGGGGAGACCCAGTACTTC
.	17	TRBV2	TRBJ1-2	.	CASASRGAPLANYGYTF	TGTGCCAGCGCTTCTCGTGGGGCGCCCCTCGCTAACTATGGCTACACCTTC
few	17	TRBV27	TRBJ2-7	TRBD2	CASSLSRISGRPHEQYF	TGTGCCAGCAGTTTATCGCGCATTAGCGGGAGGCCCCACGAGCAGTACTTC
.	13	TRBV28	TRBJ1-1	.	CASSLPRTSEAFF	TGTGCCAGCAGTTTACCCCGGACTTCTGAAGCTTTCTTT
.	14	TRBV15	TRBJ1-1	.	CATSRDGSYTEAFF	TGTGCCACCAGCAGAGATGGCAGTTACACTGAAGCTTTCTTT
few	14	TRBV7-2	TRBJ2-2	.	CASSLVLWGGELFF	TGTGCCAGCAGCTTAGTCTTATGGGGCGGGGAGCTGTTTTTT
.	15	TRBV7-9	TRBJ1-2	.	CASSLTPDGNYGYTF	TGTGCCAGCAGCCTTACCCCGGACGGGAACTATGGCTACACCTTC
.	13	TRBV14	TRBJ2-7	TRBD1	CASSQDWDRVPYF	TGTGCCAGCAGCCAAGATTGGGACAGGGTGCCGTACTTC
few	15	TRBV5-1	TRBJ2-1	.	CASSLRDHTYNEQFF	TGCGCCAGCAGCTTGAGGGACCACACCTACAATGAGCAGTTCTTC
many	14	TRBV18	TRBJ1-5	.	CASSPGLSNQPQHF	TGTGCCAGCAGTCCGGGCCTTAGCAATCAGCCCCAGCATTTT
few	13	TRBV28	TRBJ2-3	TRBD2	CASAGREPDTQYF	TGTGCCAGCGCCGGGAGGGAACCAGATACGCAGTATTTT
.	13	TRBV11-3	TRBJ2-7	.	CASSSLRAGEQYF	TGTGCCAGCAGCTCCCTTCGGGCAGGCGAGCAGTACTTC
.	15	TRBV7-2	TRBJ1-5	TRBD1	CASSSRTGRDQPQHF	TGTGCCAGCAGCTCCCGGACAGGGCGCGACCAGCCCCAGCATTTT
.	11	TRBV20-1	TRBJ1-2	.	CSARDPNGYTF	TGCAGTGCTAGAGATCCCAATGGCTACACCTTC
few	15	TRBV5-1	TRBJ2-3	TRBD1	CASSILDRGTDTQYF	TGCGCCAGCAGCATCTTGGACAGGGGGACAGATACGCAGTATTTT
.	13	TRBV6-5	TRBJ1-2	.	CASSHTANYGYTF	TGTGCCAGCAGTCACACGGCTAACTATGGCTACACCTTC
many	21	TRBV28	TRBJ2-7	TRBD2	CASSLLRVTSQPGLQTYEQYF	TGTGCCAGCAGTTTATTAAGAGTGACTAGCCAACCGGGGCTCCAAACCTACGAGCAGTACTTC
few	17	TRBV4-2	TRBJ2-3	TRBD2	CASSRPQGLARTDTQYF	TGTGCCAGCAGCCGACCTCAGGGACTAGCCCGCACAGATACGCAGTATTTT
.	16	TRBV15	TRBJ2-2	TRBD1	CATSGRQGSNTGELFF	TGTGCCACCAGCGGTCGACAGGGTTCGAACACCGGGGAGCTGTTTTTT
.	16	TRBV11-3	TRBJ2-7	TRBD2	CASSSPLFVGGPTQYF	TGTGCCAGCAGCTCCCCCCTCTTTGTGGGAGGGCCGACGCAGTACTTC
few	15	TRBV2	TRBJ2-7	TRBD1	CASSEVDRGNYEQYF	TGTGCCAGCAGTGAGGTTGACAGGGGGAATTACGAGCAGTACTTC
few	15	TRBV6-1	TRBJ2-7	.	CASSEDRRSSYEQYF	TGTGCCAGCAGTGAAGACAGGCGTAGCTCCTACGAGCAGTACTTC